One sample yielded the 26 T cell receptor beta chains listed below, sequenced in a study of blood T cell repertoires in COVID-19. Profiled with immunoSEQ multiplex PCR; TCRdb holds only in-frame clones, not every one. The table includes roughly 210,000 clones, 88% detected once. Sequencing input: peripheral blood. Every receptor here comes from a man in his 70s with acute or convalescent COVID-19.

The chain is built from TRBV19 and TRBJ2-7, with 11 bases that match TRBD1. The CDR3 contains 15 residues. V was clipped by 5 bases and J by 5 bases; unmatched bases: 8. CDR1 is LNHDA, CDR2 SQIVND, per germline (reference sequence). CDR3 residues: CASSLWTGGKNEQYF. For the CDR3, the DNA is TGTGCCAGTAGTCTCTGGACAGGGGGCAAAAACGAGCAGTACTTC.

The chain links TRBV10-3 to TRBJ1-2; D ambiguous. Germline V gene data show CDR1 as ENHRY and CDR2 as SYGVKD. With 6 bases removed from V and 8 bases from J, the gap between germline ends came to 22 bases. This CDR3 spans 15 amino acids. CDR3 protein: CAIRPREARFGGYTF. CDR3 DNA: TGTGCCATCAGGCCGAGAGAGGCTCGTTTTGGAGGCTACACCTTC.

The rearrangement uses TRBV28 and TRBJ2-7, with D hard to call. Germline V gene lookup returns CDR1 MDHEN and CDR2 SYDVKM. This CDR3 contains 12 residues. Trimming cost V 6 bases and J 1 base, with 7 bases left between them. The CDR3: CASRIGSYEQYF. For the CDR3, the DNA is TGTGCCAGCAGAATCGGGTCCTACGAGCAGTACTTC.

The chain links TRBV3-1 (or the pseudogene TRBV3-2) to TRBJ2-1; tentative D call: TRBD2 (6 bases). The CDR3 loop spans 14 amino acids. Germline V gene data show CDR1 as LGHDT and CDR2 as YNNKEL (reference sequence). Trimming stripped 0 bases from V and 7 bases from J, with 10 bases between. The CDR3 protein is CASSQDAGWNEQFF. CDR3 in DNA: TGTGCCAGCAGCCAAGATGCGGGGTGGAATGAGCAGTTCTTC.

The chain combines TRBV5-6 with TRBJ2-7; TRBD2 agrees at 8 bases. This CDR3 is 15 amino acids long. Trimming at V came to 6 bases and at J to 4 bases, leaving 12 bases not matched to a gene. Per germline, CDR1 SGHDT and CDR2 YYEEEE. CDR3 in DNA: TGTGCCAGCACTCGGGAGCCCAGCGGGAGTTACGAGCAGTACTTC. Translation gives CASTREPSGSYEQYF.

To note about this clone: This specimen includes other DNA sequences encoding the same CDR3. The V gene is TRBV2, the J gene TRBJ1-4; the match to TRBD1 covers 10 bases. The CDR3 totals 15 residues. Germline V gene lookup returns CDR1 SNHLY and CDR2 FYNNEI. V shed 3 bases, J shed 6 bases, and the junction held 4 bases outside the gene matches. CDR3 sequence reads: CASSEGGQGYEKLFF. DNA for the CDR3: TGTGCCAGCAGTGAGGGGGGACAGGGGTATGAAAAACTGTTTTTT.

This chain connects TRBV5-5 to TRBJ2-3; D is possibly TRBD2 (5 bases). Trimming shortened V by 3 bases and J by 3 bases, and 17 bases separated the two germline ends. Germline V lookup: CDR1 SGHKS, CDR2 YYEKEE (reference sequence). The CDR3 is 16 amino acids. The CDR3 loop is CASSWGAERLTDTQYF. In DNA, the CDR3 is TGTGCCAGCAGCTGGGGAGCGGAGAGGTTGACAGATACGCAGTATTTT.

The genes are TRBV7-9 and TRBJ2-1, with 7 bases fitting TRBD1. CDR3 length: 15 amino acids. In germline, CDR1 is SEHNR, CDR2 FQNEAQ (reference sequence). The V segment lost 5 bases and the J segment 6 bases; nucleotides outside the gene matches: 10. CDR3 DNA sequence: TGTGCCAGCAGCCTTAATTCACAGGGGTTCAATGAGCAGTTCTTC. This translates into CASSLNSQGFNEQFF.

The chain joins TRBV7-9 to TRBJ2-7; a weak D match, TRBD2 (7 bases). The V end was cut by 6 bases, the J end by 3 bases, with 12 bases between. The CDR3 has 13 amino acids. Germline CDR1 reads SEHNR; CDR2 reads FQNEAQ (reference sequence). The CDR3 sequence: CASRGGALYEQYF. CDR3 sequence (DNA): TGTGCCAGCAGAGGGGGGGCTCTCTACGAGCAGTACTTC.

This clone turned up a few times. The rearrangement uses TRBV19 and TRBJ2-1; maybe TRBD2 (6 bases). The CDR3 runs 15 residues. V gave up 6 bases and J gave up 9 bases, with 21 bases separating them. CDR1 and CDR2 (germline): LNHDA, SQIVND (reference sequence). The CDR3 protein is CASSLPGLLSSEQFF. As DNA, the CDR3 is TGTGCCAGTAGCTTACCGGGACTCCTATCAAGTGAGCAGTTCTTC.

About this clone itself: Other DNA variants within this sample encode the same CDR3. This rearrangement joins TRBV2 to TRBJ2-1; 13 bases align to TRBD2. The trim removed 6 bases at V and 4 bases at J, leaving 3 bases unmatched. Germline V gene lookup returns CDR1 SNHLY and CDR2 FYNNEI. This CDR3 spans 15 amino acids. The CDR3 DNA reads as TGTGCCAGCAGCGAGGGACTAGCGGGGTACAATGAGCAGTTCTTC. Translation: CASSEGLAGYNEQFF.

The chain recombines TRBV7-8 with TRBJ2-1, with 9 positions matching TRBD1. CDR1 is SGHVS, CDR2 FQNEAQ, per germline. Trimming removed 4 bases from V and 13 bases from J; junction bases left unmatched: 11. The CDR3 is 14 residues long. CDR3 sequence: CASSSLSGTGIQFF. CDR3 bases: TGTGCCAGCAGCTCACTCTCCGGGACAGGGATTCAGTTCTTC.

The gene calls are TRBV4-3 and TRBJ2-1, with a possible D match to TRBD2 (5 bases). The length of the CDR3 is 16 residues. The ends were cut back, 3 bases at V and 2 bases at J, with 14 bases in the middle. Germline assignment: CDR1 LGHNA and CDR2 YSLEER. The CDR3 region is CASSHRAEPTYNEQFF. The CDR3 coding sequence is TGCGCCAGCAGCCACCGAGCGGAGCCAACCTACAATGAGCAGTTCTTC.

The chain joins TRBV2 to TRBJ2-7; 7 positions agree with TRBD2. The CDR3 spans 15 residues. V trimming: 6 bases; J trimming: 4 bases; junction bases outside the gene matches: 12. The germline V gene has CDR1 SNHLY and CDR2 FYNNEI. The CDR3 loop is CASSHDGAGDYEQYF. CDR3 DNA: TGTGCCAGCAGCCACGACGGGGCGGGAGATTACGAGCAGTACTTC.

This rearrangement joins TRBV4-2 to TRBJ1-3, with D uncertain. This CDR3 has 17 amino acids. CDR1 is LGHNA and CDR2 is YNFKEQ in the germline V gene. V was trimmed by 0 bases and J by 0 bases, leaving 12 bases between them. This CDR3 reads CASSQEGLTGSGNTIYF. The DNA for the CDR3 is TGTGCCAGCAGCCAAGAGGGCCTAACCGGCTCTGGAAACACCATATATTTT.

V and J are TRBV4-1 and TRBJ1-4, with D possibly matching TRBD1 (5 bases). V was clipped by 3 bases and J by 3 bases, with 17 bases between them. CDR1 is MGHRA and CDR2 is YSYEKL in the germline V gene. The CDR3 spans 17 residues. This CDR3 reads CASSQGGGNVANEKLFF. The CDR3, as DNA: TGCGCCAGCAGCCAGGGGGGGGGTAACGTAGCTAATGAAAAACTGTTTTTT.

The V gene is TRBV6-6, the J gene TRBJ2-4, with 7 positions matching TRBD1. The V gene's germline CDR1 is MNHNY and CDR2 SVGAGI (reference sequence). The CDR3 has 15 residues. V was clipped by 5 bases and J by 2 bases; unmatched bases: 6. The CDR3 protein is CASSHYRGTKNIQYF. The DNA for the CDR3 is TGTGCCAGCAGTCATTACAGGGGAACCAAAAACATTCAGTACTTC.

The chain employs TRBV6-5 and TRBJ2-2; 9 bases fit TRBD1. The V and J ends lost 6 bases and 7 bases, in that order; junction bases with no gene match: 6. Germline V lookup: CDR1 MNHEY, CDR2 SVGAGI. CDR3 size: 14 residues. CDR3 region: CASRDRGVLGELFF. CDR3 sequence (DNA): TGTGCCAGCAGGGACAGGGGTGTTCTCGGGGAGCTGTTTTTT.

The V and J genes are TRBV7-2 and TRBJ2-7; TRBD2 might be the D (6 bases). Germline CDR1 SGHTA, CDR2 FQGNSA. The CDR3 sequence is 14 residues long. V dropped 0 bases and J dropped 6 bases, with 12 bases sitting between them. CDR3 loop: CASSLAGGQSEQYF. The CDR3 nucleotides are TGTGCCAGCAGCTTAGCGGGAGGCCAAAGCGAGCAGTACTTC. The full variable domain, rest sourced from reference TRBV7-2 and TRBJ2-7, is GAGVSQSPSNKVTEKGKDVELRCDPISGHTALYWYRQSLGQGLEFLIYFQGNSAPDKSGLPSDRFSAERTGGSVSTLTIQRTQQEDSAVYLCASSLAGGQSEQYFGPGTRLTVT.

This chain connects TRBV25-1 to TRBJ1-3; the match to TRBD1 covers 8 bases. Per germline, CDR1 MGHDK and CDR2 SYGVNS. V trimming: 5 bases; J trimming: 2 bases; junction bases outside the gene matches: 2. This CDR3 has 14 amino acids. CDR3 DNA: TGTGCCAGCAGTATGACAGGGGCTGGAAACACCATATATTTT. As protein: CASSMTGAGNTIYF. Full variable domain (missing parts from reference TRBV25-1 and TRBJ1-3): EADIYQTPRYLVIGTGKKITLECSQTMGHDKMYWYQQDPGMELHLIHYSYGVNSTEKGDLSSESTVSRIRTEHFPLTLESARPSHTSQYLCASSMTGAGNTIYFGEGSWLTVV.

This clone was detected once. The CDR3 DNA is TGCGCCAGCAGCCAGGGACAGCCACGTCGGCGCTACGAGCAGTACTTC. As protein: CASSQGQPRRRYEQYF. The chain uses TRBV5-1 and TRBJ2-7; 7 positions match TRBD1. Germline V gene sequence: CDR1 SGHRS, CDR2 YFSETQ. The V segment lost 4 bases and the J segment 3 bases; nucleotides outside the gene matches: 13. The length of the CDR3 is 16 residues.

The chain couples TRBV7-2 to TRBJ1-2; 7 nucleotides match TRBD1. Trimming cost V 4 bases and J 3 bases; bases outside gene matches: 8. Germline V gene data show CDR1 as SGHTA and CDR2 as FQGNSA. This CDR3 is built from 15 residues. The chain's CDR3 is CASSYTGTAYYGYTF. CDR3 in DNA: TGTGCCAGCAGCTATACAGGGACAGCATACTATGGCTACACCTTC.

The rearrangement joins TRBV7-9 to TRBJ2-5, with D possibly being TRBD1 (6 bases). V gave up 2 bases and J gave up 1 base, with 11 bases separating them. The CDR3 loop spans 15 amino acids. CDR1 SEHNR and CDR2 FQNEAQ come from the germline V gene (reference sequence). The DNA for the CDR3 is TGTGCCAGCAGCTTAATAGAAGGGGGCCAAGAGACCCAGTACTTC. Translation gives CASSLIEGGQETQYF. The full variable domain, completed using reference TRBV7-9 and TRBJ2-5, is DTGVSQNPRHKITKRGQNVTFRCDPISEHNRLYWYRQTLGQGPEFLTYFQNEAQLEKSRLLSDRFSAERPKGSFSTLEIQRTEQGDSAMYLCASSLIEGGQETQYFGPGTRLLVL.

The chain links TRBV19 to TRBJ1-3; perhaps TRBD1 as D (6 bases). Germline CDR1 LNHDA, CDR2 SQIVND (reference sequence). CDR3 length: 15 amino acids. V gave up 8 bases and J gave up 0 bases, with 14 bases separating them. CDR3 amino acids: CASHRQVLSGNTIYF. The CDR3 bases are TGTGCCAGTCATAGACAGGTTCTCTCTGGAAACACCATATATTTT.

The rearrangement joins TRBV6-5 to TRBJ1-2; possible D gene TRBD1, 6 bases. The CDR3 has 15 residues. Germline V lookup: CDR1 MNHEY, CDR2 SVGAGI. Trimming left V 11 bases short and J 6 bases short, with 25 bases between. The CDR3 spells CAAAPGVGFLHGYTF. The CDR3 DNA reads TGTGCCGCAGCCCCAGGGGTTGGCTTCTTACATGGCTACACCTTC.

The gene calls are TRBV19 and TRBJ2-2; D perhaps matches TRBD2 (5 bases). Germline assignment: CDR1 LNHDA and CDR2 SQIVND (reference sequence). Trimming took 9 bases from V and 6 from J, leaving 14 bases between them. The CDR3 consists of 13 residues. CDR3: CASQPGNPGELFF. In nucleotides, the CDR3 is TGTGCCAGCCAGCCGGGAAACCCCGGGGAGCTGTTTTTT.